The 32 T cell receptor beta chains below come from one sample, sequenced in a study of T cell responses to AZD1222 COVID-19 vaccine. Assay used: immunoSEQ multiplex PCR; TCRdb lists only in-frame clones, some missing. The sample has some 150,000 clones; approximately 88% are singletons. The material was peripheral blood, obtained on day 0 of AZD1222 vaccination. The receptor set was obtained from an adult in good health.

The rearrangement links TRBV7-2 to TRBJ1-6; D is unresolved. Germline loops: CDR1 SGHTA, CDR2 FQGNSA. The V gene lost 3 bases and the J gene lost 0 bases, with 15 bases spanning the gap. The CDR3 totals 18 residues. In nucleotides, the CDR3 is TGTGCCAGCAGCTTGCGCGACGGACTGAGCTCCTATAATTCACCCCTCCACTTT. Translating it yields CASSLRDGLSSYNSPLHF.

The chain employs TRBV11-3 and TRBJ1-2, with a possible D match to TRBD1 (6 bases). In germline, CDR1 is SGHNT, CDR2 YENEEA. The CDR3 sequence is 16 residues long. V was pared by 4 bases and J by 0 bases, with 15 bases between. The CDR3 region has the DNA TGTGCCAGCAGCTCCACAGGGACGGGGACTAACTATGGCTACACCTTC. Protein: CASSSTGTGTNYGYTF.

This clone was observed a single time. The V and J genes are TRBV13 and TRBJ2-7; unclear D gene. V dropped 5 bases and J dropped 4 bases, with 12 bases sitting between them. This CDR3 spans 13 amino acids. The germline CDR1 and CDR2 sequences are PRHDT and FYEKMQ (reference sequence). The CDR3 DNA follows: TGTGCCAGCAGCCCCGCCCCAGCGTACGAGCAGTACTTC. It translates to CASSPAPAYEQYF. Full variable domain (missing parts from reference TRBV13 and TRBJ2-7): AAGVIQSPRHLIKEKRETATLKCYPIPRHDTVYWYQQGPGQDPQFLISFYEKMQSDKGSIPDRFSAQQFSDYHSELNMSSLELGDSALYFCASSPAPAYEQYFGPGTRLTVT.

The chain couples TRBV5-6 to TRBJ1-1, with a tentative D call TRBD1 (5 bases). The CDR3 extends over 16 amino acids. V was cut by 4 bases and J by 5 bases, with 21 bases left in between. In germline, CDR1 is SGHDT, CDR2 YYEEEE. CDR3 sequence reads: CASSRTPGLLGTEAFF. The CDR3 DNA reads TGTGCCAGCAGCAGGACACCGGGACTCTTGGGGACTGAAGCTTTCTTT.

The chain recombines TRBV28 with TRBJ2-2, with a possible D match to TRBD2 (6 bases). Germline assignment: CDR1 MDHEN and CDR2 SYDVKM. V shed 3 bases and J shed 4 bases, with 15 bases lying between them. This CDR3 is 16 amino acids long. The CDR3 sequence: CASSFGSGGGTGELFF. Here the CDR3 DNA reads TGTGCCAGCAGTTTTGGTAGCGGTGGGGGCACCGGGGAGCTGTTTTTT.

The chain is built from TRBV27 and TRBJ2-7, with 8 positions matching TRBD2. Germline V gives CDR1 MNHEY, CDR2 SMNVEV (reference sequence). This CDR3 is 17 amino acids long. The junction had 14 bases not matched to a gene; V was cut back by 4 bases and J by 3 bases. CDR3 amino acids: CASSSPGPNSGIYEQYF. CDR3 nucleotides: TGTGCCAGCAGTTCCCCCGGCCCTAATAGCGGGATCTACGAGCAGTACTTC.

To note about this clone: Other DNA sequences from this sample encode an identical CDR3 as well. The rearrangement uses TRBV7-9 and TRBJ1-2, with 8 bases matching TRBD1. Germline CDR1 and CDR2: SEHNR and FQNEAQ (reference sequence). After removal of 1 base from V and 5 bases from J, the junction contained 3 bases not matched to a gene. CDR3 length: 14 amino acids. The CDR3 DNA sequence: TGTGCCAGCAGCTTAGACAGGGGGACATATGGCTACACCTTC. As protein: CASSLDRGTYGYTF.

This chain joins TRBV4-1 and TRBJ1-5, with a possible D match to TRBD1 (6 bases). Germline CDR1 reads MGHRA; CDR2 reads YSYEKL. The CDR3 has 14 residues. V lost 4 bases and J 6 bases, leaving 13 bases between the germline ends. The CDR3: CASSLQGGGQPQHF. The CDR3 nucleotides are TGCGCCAGCAGCCTTCAAGGGGGGGGTCAGCCCCAGCATTTT.

The rearrangement joins TRBV5-6 to TRBJ1-4; 9 nucleotides agree with TRBD1. In germline, CDR1 is SGHDT, CDR2 YYEEEE. The V gene end was trimmed by 0 bases and the J gene end by 5 bases; junction bases not matched to a gene: 5. The length of the CDR3 is 16 residues. This chain's CDR3 is CASSLVGQGGNEKLFF. The CDR3 DNA is TGTGCCAGCAGCTTGGTGGGACAGGGAGGGAATGAAAAACTGTTTTTT.

The chain links TRBV11-3 to TRBJ2-3, with a weak D call TRBD1 (5 bases). V lost 5 bases and J lost 1, with 16 bases in between. Germline loops: CDR1 SGHNT, CDR2 YENEEA. The CDR3 extends over 16 amino acids. CDR3 amino acids: CASSMTPRVRTDTQYF. CDR3 nucleotides: TGTGCCAGCAGCATGACCCCCAGGGTCCGCACAGATACGCAGTATTTT.

The chain employs TRBV6-1 and TRBJ2-5; 8 nucleotides agree with TRBD1. Germline trimming cut 0 bases from V and 4 bases from J; bases unmatched to any gene: 4. The CDR3 is 15 amino acids. Germline CDR1 reads MNHNS; CDR2 reads SASEGT. The CDR3 is CASSEATGVIETQYF. The CDR3 DNA reads as TGTGCCAGCAGTGAAGCGACAGGGGTTATAGAGACCCAGTACTTC.

J is TRBJ1-2 and V is TRBV29-1, with D perhaps matching TRBD1 (6 bases). V was pared by 3 bases and J by 4 bases, with 12 bases between. Germline CDR1 and CDR2: SQVTM and ANQGSEA. The CDR3 covers 13 residues. Here the CDR3 DNA reads TGCAGCGTTGAGGGGGGGCCTGGCTATGGCTACACCTTC. Amino acid sequence: CSVEGGPGYGYTF.

As to this clone: In the same sample, other DNA sequences code for this CDR3. The gene calls are TRBV19 and TRBJ1-2, with a possible D match to TRBD1 (6 bases). From germline, CDR1 is LNHDA and CDR2 SQIVND (reference sequence). Trimming pared 3 bases from V and 7 bases from J, leaving 9 bases between. The CDR3 loop spans 12 amino acids. The DNA of the CDR3 is TGTGCCAGTAGTATCAGGGGTAGTGGCTACACCTTC. Translating it yields CASSIRGSGYTF. Complete variable domain (other parts from reference TRBV19 and TRBJ1-2): DGGITQSPKYLFRKEGQNVTLSCEQNLNHDAMYWYRQDPGQGLRLIYYSQIVNDFQKGDIAEGYSVSREKKESFPLTVTSAQKNPTAFYLCASSIRGSGYTFGSGTRLTVV.

J is TRBJ1-2 and V is TRBV7-9, with D unclear. Germline V gene sequence: CDR1 SEHNR, CDR2 FQNEAQ (reference sequence). Trimming took off 5 bases at V and 3 bases at J, with 7 bases between the two ends. This CDR3 has 12 amino acids. CDR3 sequence reads: CASSPEHYGYTF. The CDR3 nucleotides are TGTGCCAGCAGCCCGGAGCACTATGGCTACACCTTC.

This clone was detected only once. J is TRBJ1-5 and V is TRBV7-2; 9 bases map to TRBD1. This CDR3 spans 17 amino acids. Germline V CDR1 and CDR2: SGHTA, FQGNSA. Trimming at V came to 2 bases and at J to 3 bases, leaving 8 bases not matched to a gene. The CDR3 here is CASSLRTGQGYNQPQHF. The CDR3, as DNA: TGTGCCAGCAGCTTACGAACGGGACAGGGATACAATCAGCCCCAGCATTTT.

The chain uses TRBV27 and TRBJ2-2; D is ambiguous. The V gene's germline CDR1 is MNHEY and CDR2 SMNVEV (reference sequence). The CDR3 extends over 13 amino acids. V lost 5 bases to trimming and J lost 7 bases, with 11 bases between them. The CDR3: CASSRPSFGELFF. CDR3 DNA: TGTGCCAGCAGTCGACCCTCCTTCGGGGAGCTGTTTTTT.

The CDR3 sequence: CASSLTSGLVDTQYF. CDR3 DNA sequence: TGTGCCAGCAGCCTAACTAGCGGACTTGTAGATACGCAGTATTTT. V usage is TRBV14 and J usage is TRBJ2-3; TRBD2 aligns across 8 bases. The CDR3 consists of 15 residues. The ends lost 4 bases at V and 5 bases at J; junction bases unmatched: 8. From germline, CDR1 is SGHDN and CDR2 FVKESK. The variable domain in full, completed from reference TRBV14 and TRBJ2-3, reads EAGVTQFPSHSVIEKGQTVTLRCDPISGHDNLYWYRRVMGKEIKFLLHFVKESKQDESGMPNNRFLAERTGGTYSTLKVQPAELEDSGVYFCASSLTSGLVDTQYFGPGTRLTVL.

The chain recombines TRBV19 with TRBJ2-5; D may be TRBD1 (6 bases). The CDR3 sequence is 14 residues long. Germline assignment: CDR1 LNHDA and CDR2 SQIVND (reference sequence). Trimming stripped 4 bases from V and 5 bases from J, with 14 bases between. The CDR3 sequence is CASSTSTGYETQYF. The CDR3, as DNA: TGTGCCAGTAGTACCTCTACAGGGTACGAGACCCAGTACTTC.

The chain recombines TRBV7-3 with TRBJ1-6; D ambiguous. Trimming shortened V by 8 bases and J by 6 bases, and 11 bases separated the two germline ends. Looked up from germline, CDR1 is SGHTA and CDR2 is FQGTGA. CDR3 size: 13 residues. CDR3 sequence (DNA): TGTGCCAGCTCAGGAGGACCTAATTCACCCCTCCACTTT. Residues: CASSGGPNSPLHF.

This chain connects TRBV12-3 or TRBV12-4 to TRBJ1-2, with 7 bases aligning to TRBD1. With V trimmed by 4 bases and J by 4 bases, 3 bases remained unmatched. The CDR3 consists of 13 residues. As DNA, the CDR3 is TGTGCCAGCAGTTCAGGGACAGCCTATGGCTACACCTTC. Translation: CASSSGTAYGYTF.

The CDR3 nucleotides read TGTGCCAGCAGTTACGCGGCAGGGGTTCGCCCAGATACGCAGTATTTT. Its protein product is CASSYAAGVRPDTQYF. The chain is built from TRBV6-5 and TRBJ2-3; D is perhaps TRBD1 (6 bases). This CDR3 comprises 16 residues. Trimming took 2 bases from V and 4 from J, leaving 16 bases between them. Looked up from germline, CDR1 is MNHEY and CDR2 is SVGAGI.

This rearrangement joins TRBV28 to TRBJ1-5; no firm D call. Germline lookup yields CDR1 MDHEN and CDR2 SYDVKM. The CDR3 loop spans 12 amino acids. Trimming pared 6 bases from V and 11 bases from J, leaving 14 bases between. The CDR3, as DNA: TGTGCCAGCAGAGCGGCACCGCGGTCCCAGCATTTT. Its translation: CASRAAPRSQHF.

The chain joins TRBV7-8 to TRBJ2-7, with 10 nucleotides matching TRBD1. Trimming at V came to 5 bases and at J to 12 bases, leaving 10 bases not matched to a gene. The CDR3 extends over 13 amino acids. CDR1 is SGHVS and CDR2 is FQNEAQ in the germline V gene. CDR3 loop: CASSLSGTGAGYF. The CDR3 nucleotides are TGTGCCAGCAGCCTTTCCGGGACAGGGGCTGGGTACTTC.

The chain recombines TRBV28 with TRBJ1-1; the D is unclear. The CDR3 totals 14 residues. From germline, CDR1 is MDHEN and CDR2 SYDVKM. Trimming left V 3 bases short and J 1 base short, with 9 bases between. CDR3 bases: TGTGCCAGCAGTTTGAGTTTTTCGAACACTGAAGCTTTCTTT. Protein: CASSLSFSNTEAFF.

The chain carries TRBV3-1 (or the pseudogene TRBV3-2) and TRBJ1-5, with 7 bases lining up with TRBD1. J was trimmed by 3 bases and V by 4 bases; bases with no gene match: 3. The CDR3 loop spans 14 amino acids. Germline values: CDR1 LGHDT, CDR2 YNNKEL (reference sequence). The CDR3 DNA follows: TGTGCCAGCAGCCGGGACAGCGTCAATCAGCCCCAGCATTTT. Translating it yields CASSRDSVNQPQHF.

DNA of the CDR3: TGTGCCAGCAGCTCCTTTACAGGGGGCTATACCTCTGGAAACACCATATATTTT. Encoded protein: CASSSFTGGYTSGNTIYF. The rearrangement uses TRBV7-2 and TRBJ1-3; 9 nucleotides agree with TRBD1. The germline CDR1 and CDR2 sequences are SGHTA and FQGNSA. The CDR3 has 18 residues. The V and J ends lost 4 bases and 0 bases, in that order; junction bases with no gene match: 10.

This sequence joins TRBV5-1 and TRBJ2-7, with TRBD2 as a possible D gene (6 bases). Per the germline V gene, CDR1 is SGHRS and CDR2 is YFSETQ. V dropped 5 bases and J dropped 7 bases, with 19 bases sitting between them. This CDR3 comprises 14 residues. DNA for the CDR3: TGCGCCAGCAGGCGGGACCCCTCTCCCCGTGAGCAGTACTTC. It yields the protein CASRRDPSPREQYF.

The chain is built from TRBV20-1 and TRBJ1-6, with 7 bases that match TRBD1. The germline V gene has CDR1 DFQATT and CDR2 SNEGSKA (reference sequence). The CDR3 has 15 amino acids. Trimming cost V 3 bases and J 3 bases; bases outside gene matches: 5. The CDR3 sequence: CSASIGTVYNSPLHF. The CDR3 DNA sequence: TGCAGTGCTAGTATCGGGACAGTCTATAATTCACCCCTCCACTTT.

The chain is built from TRBV4-2 and TRBJ2-1, with 14 positions matching TRBD2. CDR1 LGHNA and CDR2 YNFKEQ come from the germline V gene. Trimming took 4 bases from V and 8 from J; bases not matched to a gene: 4. This CDR3 has 15 residues. The CDR3 protein is CASSPQGLAGDEQFF. In DNA form, the CDR3 reads TGTGCCAGCAGCCCACAGGGACTAGCGGGAGATGAGCAGTTCTTC.

V usage is TRBV11-3 and J usage is TRBJ2-1; D may be TRBD1 (6 bases). Trimming shortened V by 2 bases and J by 7 bases, and 15 bases separated the two germline ends. The germline V gene has CDR1 SGHNT and CDR2 YENEEA. The CDR3 loop spans 15 amino acids. CDR3 coding DNA: TGTGCCAGCAGCTTATACAGGGATATGGCGAATGAGCAGTTCTTC. Residues: CASSLYRDMANEQFF.

The chain employs TRBV18 and TRBJ2-5; TRBD2 matches at 8 bases. CDR3 length: 14 amino acids. V was clipped by 8 bases and J by 3 bases; unmatched bases: 8. CDR1 is KGHSH, CDR2 LQKENI, per germline. CDR3 bases: TGTGCCAGCGCATACACTAGCGGCAAAGAGACCCAGTACTTC. Translating it yields CASAYTSGKETQYF.

The rearrangement uses TRBV4-2 and TRBJ1-2; no clear D gene. This CDR3 comprises 14 residues. Looked up from germline, CDR1 is LGHNA and CDR2 is YNFKEQ. Trimming cost V 0 bases and J 7 bases, with 12 bases left between them. CDR3 DNA: TGTGCCAGCAGCCAAGATGAGGAGGCCTCTGGCTACACCTTC. This encodes CASSQDEEASGYTF.